A single sample is the source of the 14 T cell receptor beta chains below, sequenced in a study of monozygotic twins with cystic fibrosis. Assay: immunoSEQ multiplex PCR; the TCRdb copy retains only in-frame clones and omits some. The sample has some 15,000 clones, 70% to 90% seen once. The sequenced sample consisted of blood. The origin of the receptors is a boy younger than 18 with cystic fibrosis.

The CDR3 DNA reads as TGTGCCAGCAGCGTAGACGGGAGCTCCTACGAGCAGTACTTC. Translating gives CASSVDGSSYEQYF. The chain employs TRBV9 and TRBJ2-7, with a tentative D call TRBD2 (6 bases). The CDR3 is made up of 14 amino acids. The germline gives CDR1 SGDLS, CDR2 YYNGEE. V was trimmed by 0 bases and J by 0 bases, leaving 7 bases between them. The variable domain in full, completed from reference TRBV9 and TRBJ2-7, reads DSGVTQTPKHLITATGQRVTLRCSPRSGDLSVYWYQQSLDQGLQFLIQYYNGEERAKGNILERFSAQQFPDLHSELNLSSLELGDSALYFCASSVDGSSYEQYFGPGTRLTVT.

The rearrangement joins TRBV10-3 to TRBJ2-7, with TRBD1 matching 7 bases. J was trimmed by 7 bases and V by 6 bases; bases with no gene match: 12. The germline V gene encodes CDR1 ENHRY and CDR2 SYGVKD. This CDR3 spans 14 amino acids. The CDR3, as DNA: TGTGCCATCAGGACTGTCAAGGGGGCTCATGAGCAGTACTTC. Protein: CAIRTVKGAHEQYF.

This clone appeared once. This rearrangement joins TRBV4-1 to TRBJ1-5, with 7 bases that match TRBD1. The germline V gene encodes CDR1 MGHRA and CDR2 YSYEKL. CDR3 length: 15 residues. V shed 3 bases, J shed 3 bases, and the junction held 5 bases outside the gene matches. CDR3 in DNA: TGCGCCAGCAGCCAGCGACAGGGTAACAATCAGCCCCAGCATTTT. Amino acid sequence: CASSQRQGNNQPQHF.

This chain joins TRBV9 and TRBJ2-7; D may correspond to TRBD1 or TRBD2 (5 bases each). Trimming took 1 base from V and 5 from J, leaving 19 bases between them. Germline V lookup: CDR1 SGDLS, CDR2 YYNGEE. This CDR3 is built from 16 residues. CDR3 in DNA: TGTGCCAGCAGCGTAAATAACCGGGACCCACGTCACGAGCAGTACTTC. As protein: CASSVNNRDPRHEQYF.

The rearrangement joins TRBV6-4 to TRBJ2-1, with D uncertain. Between the trimmed V and J ends, which lost 0 bases and 0 bases, there was a span of 6 bases. Germline assignment: CDR1 MRHNA and CDR2 SNTAGT. The length of the CDR3 is 15 residues. CDR3 bases: TGTGCCAGCAGTGACTCGGCAGGCTCCTACAATGAGCAGTTCTTC. Translation gives CASSDSAGSYNEQFF.

The rearrangement uses TRBV5-8 and TRBJ1-5; D gene uncertain. The CDR3 runs to 15 residues. Trimming took 0 bases from V and 5 from J, leaving 12 bases between them. The germline V gene encodes CDR1 SGHTS and CDR2 YDEGEE. CDR3 sequence (DNA): TGTGCCAGCAGCTTGGGTCAGGCGGAGGATCAGCCCCAGCATTTT. It encodes CASSLGQAEDQPQHF.

The J gene is TRBJ2-3, the V gene TRBV18; a weak D match, TRBD1 (5 bases). V dropped 3 bases and J dropped 6 bases, with 10 bases sitting between them. Germline V CDR1 and CDR2: KGHSH, LQKENI. This CDR3 spans 13 amino acids. The CDR3 region has the DNA TGTGCCAGCTCACCCAGGACACCCGATACGCAGTATTTT. Protein product: CASSPRTPDTQYF.

In its sample, this clone was seen a few times. The V and J genes are TRBV30 and TRBJ1-1; TRBD1 agrees at 7 bases. The CDR3 contains 12 residues. The junction had 2 bases not matched to a gene; V was cut back by 7 bases and J by 0 bases. In germline, CDR1 is GTSNPN, CDR2 SVGIG (reference sequence). CDR3 in amino acids: CASTGVNTEAFF. Here the CDR3 DNA reads TGTGCCTCAACAGGGGTGAACACTGAAGCTTTCTTT.

The CDR3 protein is CASSLFVTEGYTF. In DNA form, the CDR3 reads TGCGCCAGCAGCTTGTTCGTGACAGAGGGCTACACCTTC. The V gene is TRBV5-1, the J gene TRBJ1-2; TRBD1 might be the D (5 bases). The CDR3 length is 13 residues. Germline CDR1 and CDR2: SGHRS and YFSETQ. V lost 1 base and J 8 bases, leaving 12 bases between the germline ends.

The rearrangement joins TRBV29-1 to TRBJ2-1; D perhaps matches TRBD1 (5 bases). Trimming took off 5 bases at V and 12 bases at J, with 23 bases between the two ends. Germline V CDR1 and CDR2: SQVTM, ANQGSEA. CDR3 size: 14 residues. CDR3 protein: CSVLQETTNEGQFF. In DNA form, the CDR3 reads TGCAGCGTTTTACAGGAGACAACCAATGAAGGGCAGTTCTTC.

The J gene is TRBJ1-2, the V gene TRBV4-1, with TRBD1 as a possible D gene (5 bases). The CDR3 has 17 amino acids. From germline, CDR1 is MGHRA and CDR2 YSYEKL. The ends were cut back, 4 bases at V and 3 bases at J, with 21 bases in the middle. The CDR3, as DNA: TGCGCCAGCAGCCTAAGGCACGGGACGGAGGGTTACTATGGCTACACCTTC. It yields the protein CASSLRHGTEGYYGYTF.

CDR3 region: CASSWRSANTGELFF. The CDR3 nucleotides read TGCGCCAGCAGCTGGCGATCAGCGAACACCGGGGAGCTGTTTTTT. V is TRBV5-1 and J is TRBJ2-2; D unclear. The CDR3 is 15 amino acids. The germline CDR1 and CDR2 sequences are SGHRS and YFSETQ. V was cut by 3 bases and J by 0 bases, with 9 bases left in between. The variable domain in full, with the rest retrieved from reference TRBV5-1 and TRBJ2-2, is KAGVTQTPRYLIKTRGQQVTLSCSPISGHRSVSWYQQTPGQGLQFLFEYFSETQRNKGNFPGRFSGRQFSNSRSEMNVSTLELGDSALYLCASSWRSANTGELFFGEGSRLTVL.

In its sample, this clone was seen a few times. The chain uses TRBV9 and TRBJ2-2, with D unresolved. This CDR3 is built from 18 residues. Per germline, CDR1 SGDLS and CDR2 YYNGEE. V was shortened by 2 bases and J by 0 bases, with 17 bases between the two germline ends. The CDR3 reads CASSVGPGNWPNTGELFF. DNA of the CDR3: TGTGCCAGCAGCGTGGGCCCTGGAAACTGGCCGAACACCGGGGAGCTGTTTTTT.

This chain joins TRBV30 and TRBJ1-6; D is possibly TRBD1 (6 bases). The V and J ends lost 6 bases and 7 bases respectively, with 16 bases between them. Germline CDR1 reads GTSNPN; CDR2 reads SVGIG (reference sequence). This CDR3 comprises 14 residues. The CDR3 loop reads CACSTGSYNSPLHF. CDR3 DNA: TGTGCCTGCAGCACAGGGAGTTACAATTCACCCCTCCACTTT. The complete variable domain, with remaining parts taken from reference TRBV30 and TRBJ1-6, reads SQTIHQWPATLVQPVGSPLSLECTVEGTSNPNLYWYRQAAGRGLQLLFYSVGIGQISSEVPQNLSASRPQDRQFILSSKKLLLSDSGFYLCACSTGSYNSPLHFGNGTRLTVT.